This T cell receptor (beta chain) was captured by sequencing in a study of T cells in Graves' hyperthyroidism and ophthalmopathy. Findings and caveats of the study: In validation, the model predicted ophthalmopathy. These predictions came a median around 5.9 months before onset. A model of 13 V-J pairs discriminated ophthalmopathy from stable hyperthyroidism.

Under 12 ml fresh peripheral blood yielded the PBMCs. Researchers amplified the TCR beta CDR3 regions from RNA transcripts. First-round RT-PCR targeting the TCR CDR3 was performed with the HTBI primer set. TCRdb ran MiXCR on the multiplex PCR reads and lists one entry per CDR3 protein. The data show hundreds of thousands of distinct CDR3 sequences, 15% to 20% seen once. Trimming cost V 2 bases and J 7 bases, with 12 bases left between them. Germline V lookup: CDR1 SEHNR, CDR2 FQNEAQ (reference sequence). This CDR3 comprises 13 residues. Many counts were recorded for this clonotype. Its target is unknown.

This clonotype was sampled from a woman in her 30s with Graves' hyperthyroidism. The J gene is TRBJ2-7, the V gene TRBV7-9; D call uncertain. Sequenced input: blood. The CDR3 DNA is TGTGCCAGCAGCTTACAGGAGATAGGGGAGCAGTACTTC. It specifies CASSLQEIGEQYF.